The present T cell receptor (beta chain) was sequenced within a study of beta chain features in type 1 diabetes. Study outcomes and limitations: In the patient group, naive, central memory and Treg TCRB repertoires seemed more alike than in the healthy donor group. Reduced insertions and increased deletions marked VDJ junctions in type 1 diabetes patients. The question of HLA type influencing TCRB rearrangement was one that remained unresolved here. All four CD4+ subsets of Type 1 diabetes patients contained TCRB CDR3s that were moderately but significantly shorter.

Expressed TCRB transcripts were sequenced after all isolated RNA was converted to cDNA. This table comes from immunoSEQ multiplex PCR, and its TCRdb copy is limited to in-frame clones, with some not included. The sample holds 100,000 to 150,000 clones, 17% seen once. This clone occurred many times. Its target is unknown. The material sequenced was central memory CD4+ T cells from blood. This TCR came from a man aged 18 to 30 with type 1 diabetes.

The CDR3 bases are TGTGCCAGCAGCTTGCCGGCCCTAGCGGCCTACAATGAGCAGTTCTTC. Amino acids: CASSLPALAAYNEQFF. V and J are TRBV5-6 and TRBJ2-1; 7 bases are shared with TRBD2. J was trimmed by 2 bases and V by 1 base; bases with no gene match: 6. Per germline, CDR1 SGHDT and CDR2 YYEEEE. The CDR3 consists of 16 residues.